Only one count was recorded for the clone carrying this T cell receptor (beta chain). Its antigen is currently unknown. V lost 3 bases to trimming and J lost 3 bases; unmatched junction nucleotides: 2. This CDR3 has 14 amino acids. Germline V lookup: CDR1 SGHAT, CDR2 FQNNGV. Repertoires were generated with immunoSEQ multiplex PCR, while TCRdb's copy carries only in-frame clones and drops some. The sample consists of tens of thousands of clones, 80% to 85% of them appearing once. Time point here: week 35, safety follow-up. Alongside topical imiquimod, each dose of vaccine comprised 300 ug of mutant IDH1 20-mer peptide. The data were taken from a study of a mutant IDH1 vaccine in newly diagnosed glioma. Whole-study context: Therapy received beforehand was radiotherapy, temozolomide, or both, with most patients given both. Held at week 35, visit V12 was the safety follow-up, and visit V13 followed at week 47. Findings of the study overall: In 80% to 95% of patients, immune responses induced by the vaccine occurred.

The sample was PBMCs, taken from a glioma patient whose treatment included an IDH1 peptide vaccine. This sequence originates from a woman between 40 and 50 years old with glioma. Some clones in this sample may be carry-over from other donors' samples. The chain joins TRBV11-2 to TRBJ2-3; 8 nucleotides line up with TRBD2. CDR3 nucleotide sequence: TGTGCCAGCAGCTTGGGGACTAGGACAGATACGCAGTATTTT. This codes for CASSLGTRTDTQYF. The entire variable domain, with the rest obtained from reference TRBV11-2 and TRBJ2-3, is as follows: EAGVAQSPRYKIIEKRQSVAFWCNPISGHATLYWYQQILGQGPKLLIQFQNNGVVDDSQLPKDRFSAERLKGVDSTLKIQPAKLEDSAVYLCASSLGTRTDTQYFGPGTRLTVL.